This T cell receptor (beta chain) was identified in a study of identical twins. Findings of the study overall: Modelling approaches yielded underestimates of out-of-frame TCR alpha sharing between monozygotic twins.

TCRdb re-derived calls from the 5' RACE reads in MiXCR, one entry per CDR3 protein. The sample contains 400,000 to 650,000 distinct CDR3 sequences, about 20% of which appear only once. To note about this clonotype: Its antigen is still unknown.

These data were also filed under a second study, of T cells expressing NK-cell markers.

The receptor's source is a woman aged 18 to 35 in good health. The sequenced sample consisted of CD4+ T cells sorted from blood.

The CDR3 reads CASSTFPRGKGETQYF. CDR3 in DNA: TGTGCCAGCAGCACATTCCCCAGGGGAAAGGGAGAGACCCAGTACTTC. This chain joins TRBV7-3 and TRBJ2-5; tentative D call: TRBD1 (6 bases). There are 16 residues in the CDR3. Between the trimmed V and J ends, which lost 5 bases and 4 bases, there was a span of 20 bases. The germline gives CDR1 SGHTA, CDR2 FQGTGA.